This is a list of T cell receptor beta chains from one sample in a study of beta chain features in type 1 diabetes. The table came from immunoSEQ multiplex PCR; TCRdb's copy has only in-frame clones and leaves some out. This sample has fewer than 150,000 clones, with 6.9% found just once. Sequencing used central memory CD4+ T cells from blood. The origin of the receptors is a woman aged 30 to 39 in good health. CDR3s include the opening cysteine and the closing phenylalanine or tryptophan. The D gene is left open where the match is weak. Clone size is not always given. Where it is, it says once, few, many or a class for expanded clones.

size | J | D | length | V | CDR3 | DNA
many | TRBJ2-7 | TRBD2 | 15 | TRBV7-2 | CASSPPFSGAGEQYF | TGTGCCAGCAGCCCGCCGTTTAGCGGGGCCGGTGAGCAGTACTTC
few | TRBJ2-1 | TRBD2 | 16 | TRBV7-3 | CASSLLGISGMGEQFF | TGTGCCAGCAGCTTACTAGGGATAAGCGGGATGGGTGAGCAGTTCTTC
- | TRBJ2-5 | - | 13 | TRBV5-4 | CASSYGDQETQYF | TGTGCCAGCAGCTACGGGGACCAAGAGACCCAGTACTTC
- | TRBJ2-7 | - | 14 | TRBV7-2 | CASSFPGRYYEQYF | TGTGCCAGCAGCTTCCCAGGGCGTTACTACGAGCAGTACTTC
- | TRBJ1-5 | - | 14 | TRBV7-2 | CASSLDSSNQPQHF | TGTGCCAGCAGCTTAGACAGTAGCAATCAGCCCCAGCATTTT
few | TRBJ2-5 | TRBD1 | 15 | TRBV5-1 | CASSLLGQDEETQYF | TGCGCCAGCAGCTTGTTAGGACAGGATGAGGAGACCCAGTACTTC
few | TRBJ2-7 | TRBD2 | 15 | TRBV6-6 | CASSYSSGGGYEQYF | TGTGCCAGCAGTTACTCAAGCGGGGGGGGCTACGAGCAGTACTTC
few | TRBJ2-1 | - | 12 | TRBV6-5 | CASRADYNEQFF | TGTGCCAGCCGAGCGGATTACAATGAGCAGTTCTTC
- | TRBJ2-7 | TRBD2 | 15 | TRBV7-2 | CASSPRSGRLLEQYF | TGTGCCAGCAGCCCGCGGAGCGGGAGGTTGCTCGAGCAGTACTTC
few | TRBJ2-5 | TRBD2 | 17 | TRBV28 | CASRAELLAGEEETQYF | TGTGCCAGCAGGGCGGAATTGCTAGCGGGAGAAGAAGAGACCCAGTACTTC
few | TRBJ2-5 | - | 13 | TRBV7-3 | CASSLNLGETQYF | TGTGCCAGCAGCTTAAATCTAGGAGAGACCCAGTACTTC
many | TRBJ2-3 | - | 14 | TRBV7-2 | CASSLGTVAGTQYF | TGTGCCAGCAGCCTCGGGACTGTTGCGGGTACGCAGTATTTT
- | TRBJ1-1 | - | 16 | TRBV4-1 | CASSQPLLEVNTEAFF | TGCGCCAGCAGCCAACCACTCTTGGAGGTGAACACTGAAGCTTTCTTT
- | TRBJ2-1 | TRBD1 | 14 | TRBV19 | CASSGDRRINEQFF | TGTGCCAGTAGTGGGGACAGAAGAATCAATGAGCAGTTCTTC
few | TRBJ2-4 | - | 12 | TRBV7-3 | CASSVLGGIQYF | TGTGCCAGCAGCGTACTAGGAGGCATTCAGTACTTC
- | TRBJ2-7 | TRBD2 | 15 | TRBV18 | CASSPGLAGGYEQYF | TGTGCCAGCTCACCGGGACTAGCGGGAGGGTACGAGCAGTACTTC
- | TRBJ2-1 | - | 13 | TRBV4-1 | CASSQVAGNEQFF | TGCGCCAGCAGCCAAGTCGCCGGGAATGAGCAGTTCTTC
- | TRBJ2-3 | - | 14 | TRBV6-5 | CASSPGTSTDTQYF | TGTGCCAGCAGTCCCGGGACTAGCACAGATACGCAGTATTTT
- | TRBJ1-1 | - | 12 | TRBV29-1 | CTAAGASTEAFF | TGCACCGCGGCAGGGGCGTCCACTGAAGCTTTCTTT
few | TRBJ2-3 | - | 15 | TRBV7-3 | CASSSTSQSTDTQYF | TGTGCCAGCAGCTCAACTAGCCAGAGCACAGATACGCAGTATTTT
many | TRBJ2-1 | TRBD2 | 19 | TRBV6-7 | CASSYPGLAGGKAYNEQFF | TGTGCCAGCAGTTACCCGGGACTAGCGGGAGGTAAAGCCTACAATGAGCAGTTCTTC
- | TRBJ1-1 | - | 16 | TRBV19 | CASSIRPGFLNTEAFF | TGTGCCAGTAGTATTCGGCCAGGGTTTTTGAACACTGAAGCTTTCTTT
- | TRBJ2-5 | - | 13 | TRBV7-2 | CASSLVALETQYF | TGTGCCAGCAGCTTAGTGGCCTTAGAGACCCAGTACTTC
- | TRBJ2-4 | TRBD1 | 18 | TRBV4-1 | CASSQGGDGQGGRDIQYF | TGCGCCAGCAGCCAAGGTGGCGACGGACAGGGGGGCAGGGACATTCAGTACTTC
- | TRBJ2-1 | - | 14 | TRBV11-3 | CASSLMGGYNEQFF | TGTGCCAGCAGCTTAATGGGGGGCTACAATGAGCAGTTCTTC
few | TRBJ1-4 | TRBD1 | 20 | TRBV4-1 | CASSQDGDRGRVRTNEKLFF | TGCGCCAGCAGCCAAGATGGGGACAGGGGGCGAGTACGGACTAATGAAAAACTGTTTTTT
- | TRBJ2-1 | TRBD1 | 14 | TRBV4-1 | CASSHETQGLEQFF | TGCGCCAGCAGCCATGAGACACAGGGGCTTGAGCAGTTCTTC
few | TRBJ1-2 | TRBD1 | 13 | TRBV7-3 | CASSLTGGGGYTF | TGTGCCAGCAGCTTGACAGGGGGCGGAGGCTACACCTTC
many | TRBJ2-5 | - | 15 | TRBV7-2 | CASSFNPTGQETQYF | TGTGCCAGCAGCTTTAATCCAACAGGTCAAGAGACCCAGTACTTC
- | TRBJ2-5 | - | 12 | TRBV5-1 | CASSFQQETQYF | TGCGCCAGCAGCTTCCAGCAAGAGACCCAGTACTTC
- | TRBJ1-1 | - | 11 | TRBV20-1 | CSARGNTEAFF | TGCAGTGCCCGGGGGAACACTGAAGCTTTCTTT
- | TRBJ1-2 | - | 14 | TRBV30 | CAWSGQTLSYGYTF | TGTGCCTGGAGTGGACAGACCCTCTCCTATGGCTACACCTTC
- | TRBJ2-7 | TRBD2 | 14 | TRBV28 | CASGISGGVGEQYF | TGTGCCAGCGGGATAAGCGGGGGCGTAGGCGAGCAGTACTTC
few | TRBJ2-2 | TRBD1 | 19 | TRBV19 | CASSTKSGTGGQNTGELFF | TGTGCCAGTAGTACCAAATCCGGGACAGGGGGCCAGAACACCGGGGAGCTGTTTTTT
few | TRBJ2-1 | TRBD2 | 15 | TRBV9 | CASSVGLALQNEQFF | TGTGCCAGCAGCGTGGGACTAGCGCTCCAAAATGAGCAGTTCTTC
few | TRBJ2-7 | TRBD1 | 13 | TRBV19 | CASSRQGMYEQYF | TGTGCCAGTAGCCGACAGGGGATGTACGAGCAGTACTTC
few | TRBJ1-1 | - | 13 | TRBV27 | CASSFNSNTEAFF | TGTGCCAGCAGTTTTAACAGCAACACTGAAGCTTTCTTT
- | TRBJ2-7 | TRBD2 | 14 | TRBV19 | CASIPGLALCEQYF | TGTGCCAGTATCCCGGGACTAGCCCTGTGCGAGCAGTACTTC
few | TRBJ1-1 | TRBD1 | 13 | TRBV5-4 | CASSPDRVAEAFF | TGTGCCAGCAGCCCTGACAGGGTCGCTGAAGCTTTCTTT
- | TRBJ2-2 | TRBD2 | 13 | TRBV28 | CASILRGTGELFF | TGTGCCAGCATCCTGCGGGGGACCGGGGAGCTGTTTTTT
few | TRBJ2-3 | TRBD2 | 16 | TRBV30 | CAWSVLGSGPTDTQYF | TGTGCCTGGAGTGTACTAGGTAGCGGGCCCACAGATACGCAGTATTTT
- | TRBJ2-1 | TRBD2 | 18 | TRBV4-2 | CASSRLAGGSSSYNEQFF | TGTGCCAGCAGCCGACTAGCGGGAGGCTCATCCTCCTACAATGAGCAGTTCTTC
- | TRBJ2-5 | - | 15 | TRBV7-9 | CASSLSGSGQETQYF | TGTGCCAGCAGCTTAAGCGGAAGCGGCCAAGAGACCCAGTACTTC